This T cell receptor beta chain was found in a study of CD8 T cell repertoires and HIV-1 epitope variants. Background on the study: T cells were stimulated with Twenty-five Gag and Nef peptides separately. Study-level results: The TAALDMSHF plasma variant had no responses, unlike KF9 (about 5 clonotypes) and HW9 (one).

Germline V gene sequence: CDR1 SGHDT, CDR2 YYEEEE. There are 14 residues in the CDR3. V was pared by 3 bases and J by 5 bases, with 5 bases of the junction left unmatched. Produced via immunoSEQ multiplex PCR; TCRdb's table is partial and in-frame only. The sample yields tens of thousands of clones, roughly four fifths seen once. As regards this clone: Its cognate antigen is unknown.

Material: uncultured baseline CD8+ T cells from peripheral blood mononuclear cells (PBMCs). This receptor was obtained from a male donor with HIV. The chain links TRBV5-6 to TRBJ2-3, with 8 bases aligning to TRBD1. In DNA, the CDR3 is TGTGCCAGCAGCTCGGACAGGGTAGTAGATACGCAGTATTTT. Encoded protein: CASSSDRVVDTQYF.